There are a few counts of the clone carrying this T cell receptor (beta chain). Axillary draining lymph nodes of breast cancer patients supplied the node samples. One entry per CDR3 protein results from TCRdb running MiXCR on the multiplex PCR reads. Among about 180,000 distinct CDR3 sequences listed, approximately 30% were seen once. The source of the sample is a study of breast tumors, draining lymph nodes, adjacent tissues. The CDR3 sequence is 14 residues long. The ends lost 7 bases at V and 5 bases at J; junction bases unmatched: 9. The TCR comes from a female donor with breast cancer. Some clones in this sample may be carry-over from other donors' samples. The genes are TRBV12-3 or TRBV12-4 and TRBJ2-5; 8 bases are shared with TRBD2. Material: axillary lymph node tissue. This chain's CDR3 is CASTNRGGVETQYF. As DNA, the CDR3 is TGTGCCAGCACAAACCGGGGGGGCGTGGAGACCCAGTACTTC.